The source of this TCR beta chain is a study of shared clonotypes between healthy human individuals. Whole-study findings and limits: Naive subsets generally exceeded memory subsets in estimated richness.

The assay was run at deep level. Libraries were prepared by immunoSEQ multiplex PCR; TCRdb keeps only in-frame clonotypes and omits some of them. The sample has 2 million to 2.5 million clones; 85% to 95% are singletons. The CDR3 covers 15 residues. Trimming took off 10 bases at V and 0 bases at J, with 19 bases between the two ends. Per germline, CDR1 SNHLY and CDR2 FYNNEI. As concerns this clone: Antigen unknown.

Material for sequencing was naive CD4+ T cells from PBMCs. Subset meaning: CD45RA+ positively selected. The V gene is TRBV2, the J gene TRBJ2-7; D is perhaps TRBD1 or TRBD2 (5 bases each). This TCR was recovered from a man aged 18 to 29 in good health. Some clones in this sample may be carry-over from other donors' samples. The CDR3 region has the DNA TGTGCCACCATCCCGTGGGGGTTAAGCTCCTACGAGCAGTACTTC. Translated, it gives CATIPWGLSSYEQYF.